The T cell receptor beta chain under discussion was sequenced for a study of T-cell reconstitution after alpha-beta-depleted transplantation in children. This clonotype was seen at least ten times. Its antigen is not identified. Unique molecular identifiers featured in how the TCRbeta library was prepared. MiXCR, applied by TCRdb to the PCR reads, yields one record per CDR3 protein. This sample has tens of thousands of distinct CDR3 sequences, with more than 5% found just once. This CDR3 contains 16 residues. Trimming shortened V by 3 bases and J by 5 bases, and 20 bases separated the two germline ends. CDR1 and CDR2 (germline): SGHTA, FQGNSA. General observations from the study: T-cell numbers and diversity, one year after transplant, stemmed largely from T cells that were newly produced. Alpha-beta T cells present about two months after transplant were reported to originate from several hundred expanded graft clones.

This chain connects TRBV7-2 to TRBJ2-7; tentatively, D is TRBD1 (6 bases). Material: PBMCs, mostly from graft donor cells, obtained 60 days after TCRalphabeta/CD19-depleted stem cell transplant. The receptor was derived from a female patient under 10 years old who had a stem cell transplant for aplastic anemia, so the T cells may come from the graft donor. CDR3 in amino acids: CASSFRGSGHFHEQYF. In DNA, the CDR3 is TGTGCCAGCAGCTTTCGGGGTTCGGGACATTTCCACGAGCAGTACTTC.